Listed here is a single T cell receptor beta chain. The antigen is undetermined. These data come from a study of T cell responses to AZD1222 COVID-19 vaccine. Overall study results and limits: A rise in Spike-specific TCR breadth and depth followed two AZD1222 doses. Repertoires were obtained only post-peak T cell response. Donors, mostly white British, included more females; clonal diversity was possibly underestimated.

The assay was immunoSEQ multiplex PCR, and TCRdb's table has in-frame clones only and misses some. The table shows about 56,000 clones, with roughly 85% occurring only once. The sequence was obtained from an adult in good health. The specimen comprised peripheral blood, sampled on day 0 of AZD1222 vaccination.

The DNA for the CDR3 is TGTGCCAGTAGTTTTAGGGTGGATGGCTACACCTTC. Translated: CASSFRVDGYTF. The chain carries TRBV19 and TRBJ1-2; D gene ambiguous. This CDR3 is built from 12 residues. CDR1 is LNHDA, CDR2 SQIVND, per germline (reference sequence). Deletions cut 5 bases from V and 6 bases from J, with 10 bases between.